This paragraph covers one TCR beta chain sequence. The antigen is not known. The CDR3 runs 17 residues. The germline CDR1 and CDR2 sequences are LGHNA and YNFKEQ. The V end lost 1 base, the J end lost 8 bases, and 20 bases lay between the germline ends. The entry originates in a study of T cell responses to AZD1222 COVID-19 vaccine. Broader study findings: Nearly half of the spike-specific TCRs reportedly recognize variant regions that carry no mutations. Only a handful of people who got AZD1222 tested seropositive at baseline.

Repertoires were generated with immunoSEQ multiplex PCR, while TCRdb's copy carries only in-frame clones and drops some. The sample yields 95,000 to 100,000 clones, about nine tenths seen once. The sample consisted of peripheral blood, taken on day 0 of AZD1222 vaccination. The chain joins TRBV4-2 to TRBJ1-4; D possibly corresponds to TRBD1 (5 bases). This clonotype was obtained from an adult in good health. In DNA form, the CDR3 reads TGTGCCAGCAGCCAAGGCCTTCAAGGACAAGGTTCCGAAAAACTGTTTTTT. Amino acid sequence: CASSQGLQGQGSEKLFF.